This TCR beta chain was identified in a study of shared clonotypes between healthy human individuals. Trimming removed 2 bases from V and 3 bases from J, with 13 bases in between. Germline V gene lookup returns CDR1 MNHEY and CDR2 SVGAGI. The CDR3 runs 15 residues. None of the donors, who were healthy HIV-negative adults, had recently had acute infections or vaccinations. An assay was performed, and its level was deep. Several immunoSEQ plates received, in even portions, the genomic DNA of each subset. Authors' methods: With immunoSEQ giving junction-only sequences and no quality scores, filtering differed. The protocol was immunoSEQ multiplex PCR, while the TCRdb copy is restricted to in-frame clones and leaves out a portion. That table gives V, J and clone size, and the DNA gave D and trimming. The profile shows roughly 480,000 clones, roughly 85% of them singletons.

Sequencing was carried out using PBMCs. The chain carries TRBV6-5 and TRBJ1-1; D possibly corresponds to TRBD1 (5 bases). The TCR originated in a woman aged 35 to 49 in good health. Some clones in this sample may be carry-over from other donors' samples. The CDR3 sequence: CASSYGAEVDTEAFF. The CDR3 DNA reads as TGTGCCAGCAGTTACGGGGCTGAGGTGGACACTGAAGCTTTCTTT.